This T cell receptor beta chain was sequenced during a study of blood T cell repertoires in COVID-19. Study at large: Acute-phase and convalescent COVID-19 samples originated in the United States, Italy and Spain. T cells, B-cell-depleted T cells, or PBMCs provided the cDNA or gDNA that served as material.

The CDR3 is 17 residues long. V trimming: 4 bases; J trimming: 2 bases; junction bases outside the gene matches: 11. Per the germline V gene, CDR1 is SGHRS and CDR2 is YFSETQ. In the source study's methods: Reference gene primer amplification in the assay estimated nucleated cell counts. Sequenced by immunoSEQ multiplex PCR; TCRdb stores in-frame clones only, minus some. The V and J calls and the clone size are those of that table, but D and trimming were determined from the DNA. The sample consists of 33,000 or so clones, about nine tenths of them appearing once. The rearrangement joins TRBV5-1 to TRBJ2-5; 10 nucleotides agree with TRBD2. Sequenced sample: peripheral blood. The receptor was derived from a man aged 65-85 years with active or convalescent COVID-19. The CDR3 DNA follows: TGCGCCAGCAGCCTTACCATAGCGGGAGGTTCTCAAGAGACCCAGTACTTC. Its protein product is CASSLTIAGGSQETQYF.